The next 25 T cell receptor beta chains were all read from a single sample in a study of cytomegalovirus exposure and HLA in healthy donors. Researchers ran the PCR with 60 Vbeta and 13 Jbeta primers. Profiled with immunoSEQ multiplex PCR; TCRdb holds only in-frame clones, not every one. This sample has around 230,000 clones; roughly 78% occur once, and the top ten carry roughly 0.45%. The sequencing sample was made of PBMCs. These receptors were obtained from a boy aged 5-17 years in good health and CMV-seronegative.

CDR3 residues: CASSSGLEVRGYTF. The DNA of the CDR3 is TGTGCCAGCAGTTCCGGTTTAGAGGTTCGCGGCTACACCTTC. The J gene is TRBJ1-2, the V gene TRBV27; no reliable D call. This CDR3 spans 14 amino acids. The germline gives CDR1 MNHEY, CDR2 SMNVEV (reference sequence). Trimming removed 4 bases from V and 8 bases from J, with 17 bases in between.

This sequence joins TRBV6-6 and TRBJ1-1; no clear D. The V gene's germline CDR1 is MNHNY and CDR2 SVGAGI (reference sequence). The V end was cut by 6 bases, the J end by 4 bases, with 21 bases between. This CDR3 is 16 amino acids long. CDR3 sequence reads: CASSSPFRPRGTEAFF. The CDR3 DNA reads as TGTGCCAGCAGCTCCCCTTTTCGCCCTCGGGGCACTGAAGCTTTCTTT.

The V and J genes are TRBV7-9 and TRBJ2-7, with 9 bases lining up with TRBD2. Germline-derived CDR1 and CDR2 are SEHNR and FQNEAQ (reference sequence). CDR3 length: 14 residues. V dropped 5 bases and J dropped 2; count of bases not matched to a gene: 4. The CDR3 reads CASSRIAGAYEQYF. Written as DNA, the CDR3 is TGTGCCAGCAGCCGTATAGCGGGAGCCTACGAGCAGTACTTC.

This chain links TRBV9 with TRBJ1-2; 9 nucleotides agree with TRBD1. Per germline, CDR1 SGDLS and CDR2 YYNGEE. The CDR3 is 16 amino acids. Losses at the gene ends were 3 bases for V and 2 bases for J; bases not matched to a gene: 8. The CDR3 DNA is TGTGCCAGCAGCGGAATCGCCGGGACAGGGAACTATGGCTACACCTTC. Translating it yields CASSGIAGTGNYGYTF.

This clone was counted a few times. The chain links TRBV5-6 to TRBJ2-2, with D tentatively TRBD2 (6 bases). V shed 4 bases and J shed 5 bases, with 15 bases lying between them. The CDR3 is 15 amino acids. The germline gives CDR1 SGHDT, CDR2 YYEEEE. CDR3 amino acids: CASSGTRGFTGELFF. DNA of the CDR3: TGTGCCAGCAGCGGGACCCGGGGGTTTACCGGGGAGCTGTTTTTT.

This clone was recorded only once. J is TRBJ1-1 and V is TRBV11-2; D may be TRBD1 (5 bases). Deletions cut 6 bases from V and 5 bases from J, with 28 bases between. The CDR3 covers 18 residues. Germline V gives CDR1 SGHAT, CDR2 FQNNGV. The CDR3 protein is CASSSRRTLTPEETEAFF. CDR3 in DNA: TGTGCCAGCAGTTCTCGCAGGACACTTACACCGGAAGAAACTGAAGCTTTCTTT.

The chain uses TRBV30 and TRBJ1-5; the D is unclear. V gave up 5 bases and J gave up 1 base, with 12 bases separating them. The CDR3 covers 14 residues. Per the germline V gene, CDR1 is GTSNPN and CDR2 is SVGIG (reference sequence). The CDR3: CAWAQRRSNQPQHF. In DNA form, the CDR3 reads TGTGCCTGGGCCCAGAGGCGCAGCAATCAGCCCCAGCATTTT.

The genes are TRBV7-9 and TRBJ1-2, with D perhaps matching TRBD1 (6 bases). Germline CDR1 reads SEHNR; CDR2 reads FQNEAQ (reference sequence). V lost 6 bases to trimming and J lost 13 bases, with 18 bases between them. This CDR3 has 12 amino acids. The CDR3 loop reads CASRFRGSSFTF. For the CDR3, the DNA is TGTGCCAGCAGATTCAGGGGCAGCAGTTTCACCTTC.

The chain uses TRBV5-5 and TRBJ1-1; D possibly corresponds to TRBD1 (6 bases). The length of the CDR3 is 14 residues. V was cut by 5 bases and J by 0 bases, with 11 bases left in between. The germline V gene encodes CDR1 SGHKS and CDR2 YYEKEE (reference sequence). As DNA, the CDR3 is TGTGCCAGCAGACTGGACAGCATGAACACTGAAGCTTTCTTT. This gives the protein CASRLDSMNTEAFF.

The chain uses TRBV15 and TRBJ1-1; D is unresolved. The V gene's germline CDR1 is LNHNV and CDR2 YYDKDF (reference sequence). Trimming cost V 6 bases and J 0 bases, with 8 bases left between them. This CDR3 contains 13 residues. In nucleotides, the CDR3 is TGTGCCACCAGGTGGGCGATGAACACTGAAGCTTTCTTT. Translation: CATRWAMNTEAFF.

The rearrangement joins TRBV5-1 to TRBJ1-1, with D hard to call. This CDR3 comprises 13 residues. The V and J ends lost 0 bases and 7 bases respectively, with 10 bases between them. CDR1 and CDR2 (germline): SGHRS, YFSETQ. In DNA, the CDR3 is TGCGCCAGCAGCTTGGCAGGAGGGTATGAAGCTTTCTTT. Protein sequence: CASSLAGGYEAFF.

The chain has TRBV5-4 and TRBJ2-3; D remains unclear. In germline, CDR1 is SGHNT, CDR2 YYREEE (reference sequence). This CDR3 region has 16 residues. Trimming left V 0 bases short and J 1 base short, with 12 bases between. The CDR3 coding sequence is TGTGCCAGCAGCTTGGACAGACCACTTGGCACAGATACGCAGTATTTT. Its protein product is CASSLDRPLGTDTQYF.

This chain connects TRBV2 to TRBJ2-1, with 8 bases matching TRBD2. After removal of 3 bases from V and 0 bases from J, the junction contained 16 bases not matched to a gene. Per germline, CDR1 SNHLY and CDR2 FYNNEI. CDR3 length: 20 residues. CDR3 residues: CASSDSRGAESTSSYNEQFF. As DNA, the CDR3 is TGTGCCAGCAGTGACTCGCGGGGGGCCGAATCGACAAGCTCCTACAATGAGCAGTTCTTC.

This clone was seen only a few times. The gene calls are TRBV30 and TRBJ1-1; TRBD1 aligns across 10 bases. Trimming at V came to 8 bases and at J to 3 bases, leaving 6 bases not matched to a gene. The CDR3 sequence is 13 residues long. In germline, CDR1 is GTSNPN, CDR2 SVGIG (reference sequence). CDR3 DNA sequence: TGTGCCGGGGACAGGGGAACGGACACTGAAGCTTTCTTT. It yields the protein CAGDRGTDTEAFF.

The rearrangement links TRBV9 to TRBJ2-1; D is perhaps TRBD2 (6 bases). V was trimmed by 4 bases and J by 6 bases, leaving 14 bases between them. CDR1 is SGDLS, CDR2 YYNGEE, per germline. CDR3 size: 14 residues. The CDR3 reads CASSSRDWVNEQFF. The CDR3, as DNA: TGTGCCAGCAGCTCCCGGGACTGGGTCAATGAGCAGTTCTTC. Combining the CDR3 with reference TRBV9 and TRBJ2-1 gives the whole variable domain DSGVTQTPKHLITATGQRVTLRCSPRSGDLSVYWYQQSLDQGLQFLIQYYNGEERAKGNILERFSAQQFPDLHSELNLSSLELGDSALYFCASSSRDWVNEQFFGPGTRLTVL.

The rearrangement joins TRBV6-1 to TRBJ1-2; 9 bases map to TRBD1. V lost 4 bases and J lost 2; bases outside the gene matches: 11. The CDR3 length is 17 residues. CDR1 is MNHNS and CDR2 is SASEGT in the germline V gene. The DNA of the CDR3 is TGTGCCAGCAGTGGATGGCCTAGGGGACAGGGAAACTATGGCTACACCTTC. Its translation is CASSGWPRGQGNYGYTF.

The chain is built from TRBV27 and TRBJ2-7, with D perhaps matching TRBD2 (5 bases). There are 12 residues in the CDR3. CDR1 is MNHEY and CDR2 is SMNVEV in the germline V gene (reference sequence). The V end was cut by 6 bases, the J end by 1 base, with 7 bases between. The CDR3 protein is CASSRGSYEQYF. The CDR3 DNA reads TGTGCCAGCAGCCGGGGATCCTACGAGCAGTACTTC.

A few counts support this clone. This specimen includes other DNA sequences encoding the same CDR3. The V call is TRBV5-1, the J call TRBJ2-3; the match to TRBD2 covers 14 bases. V shed 7 bases and J 2 bases; nucleotides not matched to a gene: 12. The germline gives CDR1 SGHRS, CDR2 YFSETQ. CDR3 length: 18 residues. The CDR3 bases are TGCGCCAGCTCTCCGGGACTAGCGGGAGTCGTCTTCACAGATACGCAGTATTTT. This translates into CASSPGLAGVVFTDTQYF. Combining the CDR3 with reference TRBV5-1 and TRBJ2-3 gives the whole variable domain KAGVTQTPRYLIKTRGQQVTLSCSPISGHRSVSWYQQTPGQGLQFLFEYFSETQRNKGNFPGRFSGRQFSNSRSEMNVSTLELGDSALYLCASSPGLAGVVFTDTQYFGPGTRLTVL.

The chain employs TRBV4-2 and TRBJ1-2; no definite D call. The CDR3 is 13 amino acids. Germline CDR1 reads LGHNA; CDR2 reads YNFKEQ. Trimming stripped 0 bases from V and 6 bases from J, with 8 bases between. In DNA, the CDR3 is TGTGCCAGCAGCCAAGAACTGGGCAATGGCTACACCTTC. Residues: CASSQELGNGYTF.

J is TRBJ1-2 and V is TRBV5-1, with no clear D. Trimming pared 4 bases from V and 4 bases from J, leaving 11 bases between. This CDR3 has 13 amino acids. Germline V lookup: CDR1 SGHRS, CDR2 YFSETQ. The CDR3 region has the DNA TGCGCCAGCAGCCAGACGGGAATCTATGGCTACACCTTC. As protein: CASSQTGIYGYTF. Together with reference TRBV5-1 and TRBJ1-2, the CDR3 gives the full variable domain: KAGVTQTPRYLIKTRGQQVTLSCSPISGHRSVSWYQQTPGQGLQFLFEYFSETQRNKGNFPGRFSGRQFSNSRSEMNVSTLELGDSALYLCASSQTGIYGYTFGSGTRLTVV.

The genes are TRBV27 and TRBJ2-7; maybe TRBD2 (6 bases). Deletions cut 5 bases from V and 2 bases from J, with 19 bases between. This CDR3 has 16 residues. Per the germline V gene, CDR1 is MNHEY and CDR2 is SMNVEV (reference sequence). The CDR3, as DNA: TGTGCCAGCAGTCCCGGTTCGGGGGAAACAGCCTACGAGCAGTACTTC. Translated: CASSPGSGETAYEQYF.

CDR3 sequence: CASSYSKGAEAFF. In nucleotides, the CDR3 is TGTGCCAGCAGTTACTCGAAAGGGGCTGAAGCTTTCTTT. The rearrangement uses TRBV6-5 and TRBJ1-1, with D possibly TRBD1 on 5 matching bases. V was cut by 0 bases and J by 6 bases, with 8 bases left in between. Germline CDR1 is MNHEY and CDR2 is SVGAGI. There are 13 residues in the CDR3.

The chain recombines TRBV18 with TRBJ1-4; the D is unclear. V shed 0 bases and J shed 5 bases, with 13 bases lying between them. Germline V gene data show CDR1 as KGHSH and CDR2 as LQKENI. This CDR3 is built from 16 residues. The CDR3 reads CASSPPSLNLNEKLFF. Written as DNA, the CDR3 is TGTGCCAGCTCACCACCTTCCCTGAATCTAAATGAAAAACTGTTTTTT. The variable domain in full, completed from reference TRBV18 and TRBJ1-4, reads NAGVMQNPRHLVRRRGQEARLRCSPMKGHSHVYWYRQLPEEGLKFMVYLQKENIIDESGMPKERFSAEFPKEGPSILRIQQVVRGDSAAYFCASSPPSLNLNEKLFFGSGTQLSVL.

The V and J genes are TRBV7-9 and TRBJ2-5; a weak D match, TRBD2 (6 bases). The CDR3 consists of 15 residues. Germline V gene sequence: CDR1 SEHNR, CDR2 FQNEAQ (reference sequence). The ends were cut back, 2 bases at V and 3 bases at J, with 13 bases in the middle. The CDR3 loop is CASSLNGGIKETQYF. The CDR3 DNA reads TGTGCCAGCAGCTTAAATGGAGGGATTAAAGAGACCCAGTACTTC.

The chain carries TRBV5-1 and TRBJ2-2, with TRBD1 identical over 7 bases. The CDR3 is 15 residues long. Per germline, CDR1 SGHRS and CDR2 YFSETQ. Unmatched junction bases numbered 7, after V lost 7 bases and J lost 1 base. CDR3: CASFTTGLNTGELFF. CDR3 bases: TGCGCCAGCTTCACGACAGGGCTGAACACCGGGGAGCTGTTTTTT.